These 20 T cell receptor beta chains were sequenced from one sample in a study of molecular identifiers for immune sequencing clone quantification. Each CDR3 protein gets one entry after TCRdb re-called the PCR reads with MiXCR. The repertoire holds some 680,000 distinct CDR3 sequences, with roughly 23% as singletons. The specimen sequenced was naive CD8+ T cells from blood, with Jurkat cell RNA spiked in. The subset: FACS-sorted CD8+CD4-CCR7+CD45RA+ naive T cells. The receptor set was obtained from a human donor in good health. Some libraries in this study had Jurkat cell RNA spiked in.

Ten or more counts support this clonotype. V is TRBV13 and J is TRBJ2-3, with 10 bases fitting TRBD2. The length of the CDR3 is 17 residues. J was trimmed by 3 bases and V by 1 base; bases with no gene match: 7. The germline V gene encodes CDR1 PRHDT and CDR2 FYEKMQ (reference sequence). The CDR3 region is CASSLESSGSGTDTQYF. In nucleotides, the CDR3 is TGTGCCAGCAGCTTAGAGTCTAGCGGGAGTGGAACAGATACGCAGTATTTT.

This clonotype was picked up many times. The J gene is TRBJ1-1, the V gene TRBV4-1; 8 bases are shared with TRBD1. The CDR3 has 14 amino acids. The V gene's germline CDR1 is MGHRA and CDR2 YSYEKL. Germline trimming cut 1 base from V and 4 bases from J; bases unmatched to any gene: 2. The CDR3 spells CASSQGQGFTEAFF. The DNA for the CDR3 is TGCGCCAGCAGCCAAGGACAGGGGTTCACTGAAGCTTTCTTT.

At least ten counts were recorded for this clonotype. The germline gene is not matched at one end of the junction; a read error may be the cause. J is TRBJ2-4 and V is TRBV12-3 or TRBV12-4; weak D call: TRBD2 (6 bases). CDR3 length equals 12 residues. In DNA, the CDR3 is TGTGCCAGCGGAACTAACACCGGGACTCTCGTCTTC. This gives the protein CASGTNTGTLVF.

This clonotype was found many times. The chain combines TRBV7-6 with TRBJ2-3; possibly TRBD1 for D (5 bases). With 3 bases removed from V and 2 bases from J, the gap between germline ends came to 15 bases. The CDR3 is 16 residues long. Germline V gene data show CDR1 as SGHVS and CDR2 as FNYEAQ. CDR3 in DNA: TGTGCCAGCAGCTTTGGGGCGACGAAACTCACAGATACGCAGTATTTT. Translation gives CASSFGATKLTDTQYF.

V is TRBV7-3 and J is TRBJ2-1, with 9 positions matching TRBD2. CDR3 length: 15 amino acids. Germline V gene lookup returns CDR1 SGHTA and CDR2 FQGTGA. V lost 5 bases to trimming and J lost 4 bases; unmatched junction nucleotides: 6. CDR3 loop: CASSPQGLAYNEQFF. The CDR3 bases are TGTGCCAGCAGCCCACAAGGACTAGCGTACAATGAGCAGTTCTTC.

Note on this clonotype: A read error is likely, as this CDR3 ends without the conserved phenylalanine or tryptophan. V is TRBV10-3 and J is TRBJ2-7; 7 bases are shared with TRBD2. The trim removed 0 bases at V and 0 bases at J, leaving 5 bases unmatched. CDR1 and CDR2 from the germline V gene are ENHRY and SYGVKD. The CDR3 totals 16 residues. For the CDR3, the DNA is TGTGCCATCAGTGAGTCGCTGCGGGGGTCCTCCTACGAGCAGTACATC. It encodes CAISESLRGSSYEQYI.

On this clonotype itself: The junction shows a germline mismatch at one end, possibly a read error. This chain connects TRBV14 to TRBJ2-5; 8 bases agree with TRBD2. The CDR3 is 16 amino acids. Germline V gene data show CDR1 as SGHDN and CDR2 as FVKESK. CDR3 sequence: CAGSQVTSVRQETQYF. CDR3 coding DNA: TGTGCCGGCAGCCAAGTGACTAGCGTACGACAAGAGACCCAGTACTTC.

This clonotype was recorded at least ten times. The chain joins TRBV7-9 to TRBJ2-3; D uncertain. The V end lost 6 bases, the J end lost 2 bases, and 12 bases lay between the germline ends. Germline V gene data show CDR1 as SEHNR and CDR2 as FQNEAQ (reference sequence). The CDR3 is 14 residues long. The CDR3 DNA follows: TGTGCCAGCAGTAACGGGTTCACCACAGATACGCAGTATTTT. The encoded protein is CASSNGFTTDTQYF.

The chain recombines TRBV20-1 with TRBJ2-1; D might be TRBD1 (6 bases). Germline CDR1 reads DFQATT; CDR2 reads SNEGSKA (reference sequence). The CDR3 has 13 amino acids. With 1 base removed from V and 6 bases from J, the gap between germline ends came to 10 bases. CDR3 sequence (DNA): TGCAGTGCTAGAGTATTAGGGGGCAATGAGCAGTTCTTC. Its translation is CSARVLGGNEQFF.

The table lists this clonotype with many counts. The genes are TRBV2 and TRBJ2-3, with 8 bases matching TRBD2. Germline V gene data show CDR1 as SNHLY and CDR2 as FYNNEI. The length of the CDR3 is 14 residues. Trimming took 8 bases from V and 2 from J; bases not matched to a gene: 6. DNA for the CDR3: TGTGCCAGCGGGGGGACTAGTGTCACAGATACGCAGTATTTT. Its translation: CASGGTSVTDTQYF.

This clonotype has ten or more counts. The chain employs TRBV7-9 and TRBJ2-1, with D perhaps matching TRBD1 (6 bases). CDR1 and CDR2 (germline): SEHNR, FQNEAQ (reference sequence). V was clipped by 7 bases and J by 3 bases, with 19 bases between them. The CDR3 length is 16 residues. CDR3 in DNA: TGTGCCAGCACATCCCGCGACAGGATCATCTACAATGAGCAGTTCTTC. Its protein product is CASTSRDRIIYNEQFF.

Remarks on this clonotype: With a much larger clone just one base away, this may be a read error. The CDR3 DNA is TGTGCCAGCAGTTTGGCGGACAGGCGACAAGAGACCCAGCACTTC. Its protein product is CASSLADRRQETQHF. The chain employs TRBV12-3 or TRBV12-4 and TRBJ2-5; 7 bases line up with TRBD1. The CDR3 has 15 amino acids.

This clonotype was observed a handful of times. In DNA form, the CDR3 reads TGCAGTGCTAGGCCACTAGGGGAAGGGAAAACTTTCTTT. This encodes CSARPLGEGKTFF. V usage is TRBV20-1 and J usage is TRBJ1-1; D possibly corresponds to TRBD1 (5 bases). Trimming removed 3 bases from V and 12 bases from J, with 20 bases in between. CDR3 length: 13 amino acids. Germline values: CDR1 DFQATT, CDR2 SNEGSKA (reference sequence).

Regarding this clonotype: A read error may explain this, as a much larger clone is one base away. The chain couples TRBV4-1 to TRBJ2-3, with 10 bases aligning to TRBD2. This CDR3 region has 16 residues. Germline V gene sequence: CDR1 MGHRA, CDR2 YSYEKL. As DNA, the CDR3 is TGCGCCAGCAGCCAAGGTTGGACTAGCGGTCGAGATACGCAGGATTTT. Its protein product is CASSQGWTSGRDTQDF.

This clonotype was picked up a small number of times. This chain connects TRBV15 to TRBJ2-1; D not certain. CDR1 and CDR2 (germline): LNHNV, YYDKDF (reference sequence). The CDR3 consists of 13 residues. The V and J ends lost 2 bases and 5 bases respectively, with 7 bases between them. The DNA of the CDR3 is TGTGCCACCAGCAGACTCGCCGACAATGAGCAGTTCTTC. Translated, it gives CATSRLADNEQFF.

This clonotype was seen ten or more times. The chain uses TRBV12-3 or TRBV12-4 and TRBJ1-1; perhaps TRBD1 as D (5 bases). CDR3 length: 14 residues. The V gene lost 0 bases and the J gene lost 1 base, with 6 bases spanning the gap. CDR3 loop: CASSLAQANTEAFF. Here the CDR3 DNA reads TGTGCCAGCAGTTTAGCACAGGCGAACACTGAAGCTTTCTTT.

This chain uses TRBV19 with TRBJ1-1; perhaps TRBD1 as D (6 bases). Germline values: CDR1 LNHDA, CDR2 SQIVND (reference sequence). The V gene lost 5 bases and the J gene lost 0 bases, with 13 bases spanning the gap. CDR3 length: 15 amino acids. The DNA of the CDR3 is TGTGCCAGTAGTGGTAGGACAGACATGAACACTGAAGCTTTCTTT. Protein sequence: CASSGRTDMNTEAFF. Combining the CDR3 with reference TRBV19 and TRBJ1-1 gives the whole variable domain DGGITQSPKYLFRKEGQNVTLSCEQNLNHDAMYWYRQDPGQGLRLIYYSQIVNDFQKGDIAEGYSVSREKKESFPLTVTSAQKNPTAFYLCASSGRTDMNTEAFFGQGTRLTVV.

The V call is TRBV10-1, the J call TRBJ2-7; tentative D call: TRBD2 (5 bases). The CDR3 consists of 18 residues. Germline V gene sequence: CDR1 WNHNN, CDR2 SYGVQD (reference sequence). V was pared by 8 bases and J by 3 bases, with 29 bases between. This chain's CDR3 is CASRARRRLSRPNYEQYF. DNA for the CDR3: TGCGCCAGCCGCGCACGAAGGAGGCTCAGCCGACCGAACTACGAGCAGTACTTC.

This clonotype was observed a few times. The chain employs TRBV5-6 and TRBJ2-1, with D unresolved. Trimming shortened V by 3 bases and J by 5 bases, and 9 bases separated the two germline ends. This CDR3 contains 13 residues. Germline CDR1 reads SGHDT; CDR2 reads YYEEEE. The CDR3 region has the DNA TGTGCCAGCAGCTCGGGCGGAAACAATGAGCAGTTCTTC. Amino acids: CASSSGGNNEQFF.

With regard to this clonotype: This may stem from a read error, because a much larger clone lies one nucleotide away. The chain employs TRBV4-3 and TRBJ2-7; D uncertain. Germline CDR1 reads LGHNA; CDR2 reads YSLEER. With 0 bases removed from V and 2 bases from J, the gap between germline ends came to 11 bases. This CDR3 is built from 15 residues. In nucleotides, the CDR3 is TGCGCCAGCAGCCAAGATCGAAGGAGTCCCTACGAGCAGTACTTC. Translated: CASSQDRRSPYEQYF.